This TCR beta chain came from a study of siplizumab effects on memory and regulatory T cells. The table came from immunoSEQ multiplex PCR; TCRdb's copy has only in-frame clones and leaves some out. Of 65,000 to 90,000 clones listed, roughly 93% are singletons. Germline V gives CDR1 SGHVS, CDR2 FQNEAQ. V was pared by 4 bases and J by 6 bases, with 16 bases between. This CDR3 has 14 amino acids. The V gene is TRBV7-8, the J gene TRBJ2-7; D possibly corresponds to TRBD1 (6 bases). The sample consisted of CD8+ T cells sorted from blood. The receptor's source is a human donor in good health. The CDR3 coding sequence is TGTGCCAGCAGCTCCGGACAGTCCCAGGGCGAGCAGTACTTC. Its protein product is CASSSGQSQGEQYF. Complete variable domain (other parts from reference TRBV7-8 and TRBJ2-7): GAGVSQSPRYKVAKRGQDVALRCDPISGHVSLFWYQQALGQGPEFLTYFQNEAQLDKSGLPSDRFFAERPEGSVSTLKIQRTQQEDSAVYLCASSSGQSQGEQYFGPGTRLTVT.